This is a list of T cell receptor beta chains from one sample in a study of T cell responses to AZD1222 COVID-19 vaccine. Clones were sequenced by immunoSEQ multiplex PCR, and TCRdb holds only the in-frame ones, with some missing. The sample has over 75,000 clones; around 87% are singletons. Here the sequenced sample was peripheral blood, taken 28 days after the second AZD1222 dose. The receptors shown here come from an adult who received the AZD1222 COVID-19 vaccine. The CDR3 runs from the conserved cysteine through the conserved F or W. The D gene is left open where the match is weak. The size entry is marked missing in some rows and otherwise reads once, few, many or a size class.

V,length,D,size,J,DNA,CDR3
TRBV7-3,15,NA,NA,TRBJ2-1,TGTGCCAGCAGCTTAAACCCGGGGGATTACAATGAGCAGTTCTTC,CASSLNPGDYNEQFF
TRBV15,15,TRBD2,NA,TRBJ2-2,TGTGCCACCAGCAGAGGACTAGCGGCTACCGGGGAGCTGTTTTTT,CATSRGLAATGELFF
TRBV7-2,15,NA,NA,TRBJ2-2,TGTGCCAGCAGCTTAGAAACCGGGTACACCGGGGAGCTGTTTTTT,CASSLETGYTGELFF
TRBV5-1,14,NA,NA,TRBJ2-1,TGCGCCAGCAGCTTGTCCGGGAGCGTCAATGAGCAGTTCTTC,CASSLSGSVNEQFF
TRBV5-6,11,NA,NA,TRBJ1-1,TGTGCCAGCAGCTTCGGTCGGGGGGCTTTCTTT,CASSFGRGAFF
TRBV28,14,NA,NA,TRBJ1-4,TGTGCCAGCAGTCCCCTATTGGTTGGTGAAAAACTGTTTTTT,CASSPLLVGEKLFF
TRBV3-1/TRBV3-2,15,TRBD1,few,TRBJ1-2,TGTGCCAGCAGCCAAGGGGACAGAACTAACTATGGCTACACCTTC,CASSQGDRTNYGYTF
TRBV9,15,NA,NA,TRBJ2-3,TGTGCCAGCAGCGTAGGGGGGCCCGGCACAGATACGCAGTATTTT,CASSVGGPGTDTQYF
TRBV5-8,15,TRBD2,NA,TRBJ2-5,TGTGCCAGCAGCTTTTCTCCTAGCGGGAGGGAGACCCAGTACTTC,CASSFSPSGRETQYF
TRBV20-1,11,NA,NA,TRBJ2-1,TGCAGTGCTAGGGGGGATCGTGAGCAGTTCTTC,CSARGDREQFF
TRBV5-8,14,NA,NA,TRBJ2-7,TGTGCCAGCAGCTTCGGACCGGAGGCCTACGAGCAGTACTTC,CASSFGPEAYEQYF
TRBV4-3,14,NA,NA,TRBJ2-7,TGCGCCAGCAGCCACCCTGAGGCCTCCTACGAGCAGTACTTC,CASSHPEASYEQYF
TRBV18,12,NA,NA,TRBJ2-5,TGTGCCAGCTCACCAGCAGCGGAGACCCAGTACTTC,CASSPAAETQYF
TRBV5-1,14,NA,NA,TRBJ1-1,TGCGCCAGCAGCTTGGTAGGGGTCAACACTGAAGCTTTCTTT,CASSLVGVNTEAFF
TRBV15,17,TRBD2,NA,TRBJ2-3,TGTGCCACCAGCAGAGACCGGACTAGCGGGAGCACAGATACGCAGTATTTT,CATSRDRTSGSTDTQYF
TRBV4-3,14,NA,NA,TRBJ2-1,TGCGCCAGCAGCTCGAGGTACGGGGCCGCTGAGCAGTTCTTC,CASSSRYGAAEQFF